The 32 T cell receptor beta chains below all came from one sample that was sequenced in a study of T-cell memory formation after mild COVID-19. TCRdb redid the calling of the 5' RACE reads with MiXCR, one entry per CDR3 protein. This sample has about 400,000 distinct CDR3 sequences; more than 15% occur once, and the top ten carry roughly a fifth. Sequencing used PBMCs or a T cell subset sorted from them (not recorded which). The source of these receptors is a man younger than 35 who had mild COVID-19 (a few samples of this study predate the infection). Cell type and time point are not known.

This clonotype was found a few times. DNA for the CDR3: TGTGCCAGCAGTTACTCGATCTTCTTTGAGCTGTTTTTT. This gives the protein CASSYSIFFELFF. The V and J genes are TRBV6-2 or TRBV6-3 and TRBJ2-2; D unclear. The CDR3 extends over 13 amino acids. V was pared by 0 bases and J by 11 bases, with 10 bases between. Germline loops: CDR1 MNHEY, CDR2 SVGEGT.

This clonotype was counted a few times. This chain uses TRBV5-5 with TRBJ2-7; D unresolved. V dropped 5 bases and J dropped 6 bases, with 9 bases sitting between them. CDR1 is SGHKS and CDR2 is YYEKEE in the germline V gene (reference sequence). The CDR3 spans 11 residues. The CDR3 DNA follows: TGTGCCAGCAGGTCCGGACCCGAGCAGTACGTC. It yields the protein CASRSGPEQYV.

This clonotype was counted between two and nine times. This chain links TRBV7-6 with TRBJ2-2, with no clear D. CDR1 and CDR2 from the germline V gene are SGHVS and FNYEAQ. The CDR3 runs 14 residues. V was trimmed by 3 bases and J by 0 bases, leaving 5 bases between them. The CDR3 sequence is CASSFPANTGELFF. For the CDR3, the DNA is TGTGCCAGCAGCTTTCCCGCGAACACCGGGGAGCTGTTTTTT.

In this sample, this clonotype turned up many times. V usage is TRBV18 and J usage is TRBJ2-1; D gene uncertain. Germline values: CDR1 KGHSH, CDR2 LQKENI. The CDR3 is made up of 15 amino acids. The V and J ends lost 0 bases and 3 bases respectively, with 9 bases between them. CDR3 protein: CASSPPDGNYNEQFF. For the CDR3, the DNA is TGTGCCAGCTCACCACCCGACGGAAACTACAATGAGCAGTTCTTC.

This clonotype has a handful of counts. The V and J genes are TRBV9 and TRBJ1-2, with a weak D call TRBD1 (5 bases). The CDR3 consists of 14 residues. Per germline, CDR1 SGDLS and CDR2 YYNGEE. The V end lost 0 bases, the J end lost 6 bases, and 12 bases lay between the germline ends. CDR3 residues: CASSVDSDRNGYTF. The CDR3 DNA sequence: TGTGCCAGCAGCGTAGACAGCGACAGAAATGGCTACACCTTC.

The DNA for the CDR3 is TGCGCCAGCAGCTCCGAGGGGACTTCCTATGGCTACACCTTC. Translated: CASSSEGTSYGYTF. This chain links TRBV5-1 with TRBJ1-2; perhaps TRBD1 as D (5 bases). Germline CDR1 SGHRS, CDR2 YFSETQ. The CDR3 runs to 14 residues. The V end lost 3 bases, the J end lost 4 bases, and 13 bases lay between the germline ends.

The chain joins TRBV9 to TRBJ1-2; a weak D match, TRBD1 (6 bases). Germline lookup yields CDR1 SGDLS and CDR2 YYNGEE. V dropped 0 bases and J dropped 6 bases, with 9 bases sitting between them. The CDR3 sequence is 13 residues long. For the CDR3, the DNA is TGTGCCAGCAGCGTAGACAGGGCCCATGGCTACACCTTC. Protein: CASSVDRAHGYTF.

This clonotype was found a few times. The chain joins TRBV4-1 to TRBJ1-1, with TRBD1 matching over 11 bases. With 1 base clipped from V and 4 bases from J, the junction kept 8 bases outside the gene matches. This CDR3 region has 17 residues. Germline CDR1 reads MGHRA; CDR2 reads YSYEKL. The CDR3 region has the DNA TGCGCCAGCAGCCAAGGATCACTCGGGACAGGGGGCACTGAAGCTTTCTTT. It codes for CASSQGSLGTGGTEAFF.

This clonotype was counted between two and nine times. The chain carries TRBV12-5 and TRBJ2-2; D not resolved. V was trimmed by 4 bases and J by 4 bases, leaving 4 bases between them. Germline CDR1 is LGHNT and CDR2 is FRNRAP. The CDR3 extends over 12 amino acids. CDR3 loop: CASGWGTGELFF. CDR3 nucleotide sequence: TGTGCTAGTGGTTGGGGCACCGGGGAGCTGTTTTTT.

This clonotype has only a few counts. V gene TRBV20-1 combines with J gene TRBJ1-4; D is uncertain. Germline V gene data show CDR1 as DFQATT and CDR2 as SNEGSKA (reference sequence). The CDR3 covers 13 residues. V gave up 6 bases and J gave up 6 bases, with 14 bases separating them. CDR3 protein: CSASQAGYEKLFF. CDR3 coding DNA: TGCAGTGCGTCCCAAGCGGGGTATGAAAAACTGTTTTTT.

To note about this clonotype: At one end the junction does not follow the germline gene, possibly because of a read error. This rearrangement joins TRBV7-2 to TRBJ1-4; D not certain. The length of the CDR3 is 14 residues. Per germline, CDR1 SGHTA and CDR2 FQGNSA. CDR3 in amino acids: CASSLQPTNEKLFF. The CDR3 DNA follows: TGCGCCAGCAGCTTACAGCCAACTAATGAAAAACTGTTTTTT.

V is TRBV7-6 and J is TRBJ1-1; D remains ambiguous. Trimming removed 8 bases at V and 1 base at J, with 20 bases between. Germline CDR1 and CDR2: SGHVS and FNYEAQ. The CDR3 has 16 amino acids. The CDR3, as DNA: TGTGCCAGCCCACTGATCGCCGTCGGGTCGAACACTGAAGCTTTCTTT. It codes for CASPLIAVGSNTEAFF.

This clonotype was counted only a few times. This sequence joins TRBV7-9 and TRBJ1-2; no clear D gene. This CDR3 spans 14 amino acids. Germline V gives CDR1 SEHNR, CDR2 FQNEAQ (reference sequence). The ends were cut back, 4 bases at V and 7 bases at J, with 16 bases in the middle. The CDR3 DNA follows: TGTGCCAGCAGCTACCCAGTGGGAGTAGGTGGCTACACCTTC. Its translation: CASSYPVGVGGYTF. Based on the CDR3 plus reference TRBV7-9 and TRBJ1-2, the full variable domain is DTGVSQNPRHKITKRGQNVTFRCDPISEHNRLYWYRQTLGQGPEFLTYFQNEAQLEKSRLLSDRFSAERPKGSFSTLEIQRTEQGDSAMYLCASSYPVGVGGYTFGSGTRLTVV.

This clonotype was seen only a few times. The CDR3 loop reads CASGTGLAGDTQYF. In DNA form, the CDR3 reads TGTGCTAGTGGTACCGGACTAGCGGGCGATACGCAGTATTTT. The V gene is TRBV12-5, the J gene TRBJ2-3, with 11 bases lining up with TRBD2. The CDR3 contains 14 residues. The germline V gene encodes CDR1 LGHNT and CDR2 FRNRAP. V trimming: 5 bases; J trimming: 6 bases; junction bases outside the gene matches: 4.

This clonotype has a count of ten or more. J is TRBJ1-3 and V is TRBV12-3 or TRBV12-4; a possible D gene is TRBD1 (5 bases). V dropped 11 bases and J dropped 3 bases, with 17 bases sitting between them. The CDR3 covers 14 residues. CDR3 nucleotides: TGTGCCGGGGGAAGGGCGCCGCTTGGAAACACCATATATTTT. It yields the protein CAGGRAPLGNTIYF.

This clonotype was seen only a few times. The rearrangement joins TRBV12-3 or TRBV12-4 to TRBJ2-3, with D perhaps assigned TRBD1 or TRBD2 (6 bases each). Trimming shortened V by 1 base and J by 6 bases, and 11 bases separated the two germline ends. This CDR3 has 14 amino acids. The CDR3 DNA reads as TGTGCCAGCAGTTTAGGGGGGGCGCGGGATACGCAGTATTTT. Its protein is CASSLGGARDTQYF.

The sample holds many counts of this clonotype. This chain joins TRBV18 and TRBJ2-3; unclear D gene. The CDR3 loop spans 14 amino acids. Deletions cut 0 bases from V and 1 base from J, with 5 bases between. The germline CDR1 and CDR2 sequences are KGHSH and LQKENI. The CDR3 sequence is CASSPPTRTDTQYF. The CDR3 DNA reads TGTGCCAGCTCACCACCAACCCGCACAGATACGCAGTATTTT.

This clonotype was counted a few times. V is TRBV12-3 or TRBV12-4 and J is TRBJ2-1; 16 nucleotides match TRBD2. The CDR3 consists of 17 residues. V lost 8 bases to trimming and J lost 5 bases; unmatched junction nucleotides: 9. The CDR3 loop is CASSLMGLAGGHNEQFF. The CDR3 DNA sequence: TGTGCCAGCTCGCTAATGGGACTAGCGGGGGGGCACAATGAGCAGTTCTTC.

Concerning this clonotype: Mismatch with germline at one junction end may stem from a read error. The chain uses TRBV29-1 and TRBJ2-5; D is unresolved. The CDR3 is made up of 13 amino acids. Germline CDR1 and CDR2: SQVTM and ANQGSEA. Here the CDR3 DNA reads TGCAGCGCCGAATATAGGTACCACGAGACCCAGTACTTC. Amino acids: CSAEYRYHETQYF. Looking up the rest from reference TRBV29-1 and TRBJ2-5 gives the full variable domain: SAVISQKPSRDICQRGTSLTIQCQVDSQVTMMFWYRQQPGQSLTLIATANQGSEATYESGFVIDKFPISRPNLTFSTLTVSNMSPEDSSIYLCSAEYRYHETQYFGPGTRLLVL.

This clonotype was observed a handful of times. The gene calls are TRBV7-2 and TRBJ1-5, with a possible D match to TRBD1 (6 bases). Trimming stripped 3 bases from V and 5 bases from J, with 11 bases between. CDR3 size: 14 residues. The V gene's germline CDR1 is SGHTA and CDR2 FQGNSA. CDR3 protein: CASSFDGGYQPQHF. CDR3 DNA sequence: TGTGCCAGCAGCTTCGACGGGGGCTATCAGCCCCAGCATTTT.

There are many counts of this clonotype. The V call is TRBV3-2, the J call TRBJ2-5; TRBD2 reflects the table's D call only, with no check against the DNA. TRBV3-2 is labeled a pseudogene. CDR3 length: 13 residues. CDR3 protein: CASSRVVAETQYF. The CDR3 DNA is TGTGCCAGCAGCCGCGTAGTCGCGGAGACCCAGTACTTC.

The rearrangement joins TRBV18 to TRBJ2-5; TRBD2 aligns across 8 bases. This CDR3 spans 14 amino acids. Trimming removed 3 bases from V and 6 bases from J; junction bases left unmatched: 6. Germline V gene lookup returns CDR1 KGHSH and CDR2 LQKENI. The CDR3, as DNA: TGTGCCAGCTCACCCCCAGGACTAGCCCAGACCCAGTACTTC. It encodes CASSPPGLAQTQYF.

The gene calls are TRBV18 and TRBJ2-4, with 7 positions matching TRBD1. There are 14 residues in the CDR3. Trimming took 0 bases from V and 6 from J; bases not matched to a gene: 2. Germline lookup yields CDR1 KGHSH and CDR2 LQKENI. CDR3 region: CASSPPNRGNIQYF. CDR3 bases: TGTGCCAGCTCACCACCGAACAGGGGAAACATTCAGTACTTC.

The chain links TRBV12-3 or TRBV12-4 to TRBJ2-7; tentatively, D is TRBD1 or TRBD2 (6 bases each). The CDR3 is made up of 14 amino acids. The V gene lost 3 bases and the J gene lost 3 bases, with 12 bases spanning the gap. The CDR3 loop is CASSLGGPIYEQYV. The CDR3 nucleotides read TGTGCCAGCAGTTTGGGGGGCCCTATCTACGAGCAGTACGTC.

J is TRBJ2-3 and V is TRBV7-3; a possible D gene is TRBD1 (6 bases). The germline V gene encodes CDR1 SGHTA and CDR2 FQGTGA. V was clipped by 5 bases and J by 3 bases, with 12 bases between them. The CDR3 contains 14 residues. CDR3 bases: TGTGCCAGCAGCCTGACTACAGGGACAGATACGCAGTATTTT. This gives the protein CASSLTTGTDTQYF.

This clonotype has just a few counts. CDR3 sequence reads: CASSPAGNGFGADGELFF. DNA for the CDR3: TGCGCCAGCAGCCCCGCGGGAAACGGGTTCGGGGCGGACGGGGAGCTGTTTTTT. The rearrangement uses TRBV4-3 and TRBJ2-2; perhaps TRBD2 as D (6 bases). Germline V gives CDR1 LGHNA, CDR2 YSLEER. The CDR3 is made up of 18 amino acids. The germline V and J ends were trimmed by 4 bases and 7 bases, with 25 bases remaining between them.

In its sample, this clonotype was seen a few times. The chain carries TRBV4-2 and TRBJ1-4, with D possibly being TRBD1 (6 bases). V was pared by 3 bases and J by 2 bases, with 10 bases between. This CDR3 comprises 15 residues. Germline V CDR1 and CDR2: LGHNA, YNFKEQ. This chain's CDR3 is CASSQEGGTNEKLFF. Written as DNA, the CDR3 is TGTGCCAGCAGCCAGGAGGGGGGGACTAATGAAAAACTGTTTTTT.

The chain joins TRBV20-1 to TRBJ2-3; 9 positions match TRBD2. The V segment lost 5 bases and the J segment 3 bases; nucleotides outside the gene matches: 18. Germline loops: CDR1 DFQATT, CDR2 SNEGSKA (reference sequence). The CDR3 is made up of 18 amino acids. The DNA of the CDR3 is TGCAGTGCTCCACCGACCGACAGGCGGGGGGGCGCGACAGATACGCAGTATTTT. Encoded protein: CSAPPTDRRGGATDTQYF.

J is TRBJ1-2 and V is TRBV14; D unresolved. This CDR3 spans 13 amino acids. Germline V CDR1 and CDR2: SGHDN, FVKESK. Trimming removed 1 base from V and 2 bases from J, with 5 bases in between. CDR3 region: CASSQARNYGYTF. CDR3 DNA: TGTGCCAGCAGCCAAGCCAGGAACTATGGCTACACCTTC.

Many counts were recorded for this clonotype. The CDR3 here is CASRSRQELTGELFF. CDR3 bases: TGTGCCAGCAGATCCCGACAGGAGCTCACCGGGGAGCTGTTTTTT. The chain combines TRBV7-6 with TRBJ2-2; possible D gene TRBD1, 6 bases. The CDR3 consists of 15 residues. Germline CDR1 SGHVS, CDR2 FNYEAQ. V lost 6 bases and J 4 bases, leaving 15 bases between the germline ends.

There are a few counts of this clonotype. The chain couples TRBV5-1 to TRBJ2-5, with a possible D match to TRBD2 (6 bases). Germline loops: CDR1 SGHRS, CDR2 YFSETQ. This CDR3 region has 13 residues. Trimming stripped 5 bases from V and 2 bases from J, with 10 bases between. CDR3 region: CASRTSWQETQYF. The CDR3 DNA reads TGCGCCAGCAGGACTAGTTGGCAAGAGACCCAGTACTTC. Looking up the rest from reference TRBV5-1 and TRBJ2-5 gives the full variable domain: KAGVTQTPRYLIKTRGQQVTLSCSPISGHRSVSWYQQTPGQGLQFLFEYFSETQRNKGNFPGRFSGRQFSNSRSEMNVSTLELGDSALYLCASRTSWQETQYFGPGTRLLVL.

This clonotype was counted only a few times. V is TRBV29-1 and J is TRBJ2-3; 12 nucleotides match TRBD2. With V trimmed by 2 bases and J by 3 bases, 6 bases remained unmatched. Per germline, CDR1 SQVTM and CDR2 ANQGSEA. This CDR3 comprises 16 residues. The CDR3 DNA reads TGCAGCGTTGAACTAGCGGGGGGGCTTGGTACAGATACGCAGTATTTT. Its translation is CSVELAGGLGTDTQYF.